The 16 T cell receptor beta chains below come from one sample, sequenced in a study of radiation and T cells in renal cell carcinoma. The time point: blood 4 weeks post-SBRT, at nephrectomy. As to treatment: 15 Gy SBRT to primary tumor, nephrectomy 4 weeks later. The assay was immunoSEQ multiplex PCR, and TCRdb's table has in-frame clones only and misses some. The profile shows approximately 80,000 clones, 80% to 90% of them singletons. Sequencing used blood, obtained from a patient whose treatment included radiotherapy and nephrectomy. The receptors come from a woman in her 70s with renal cell carcinoma.

The rearrangement uses TRBV7-9 and TRBJ2-7; 7 bases fit TRBD1. Germline CDR1 and CDR2: SEHNR and FQNEAQ (reference sequence). After removal of 7 bases from V and 3 bases from J, the junction contained 12 bases not matched to a gene. This CDR3 region has 15 residues. CDR3 protein: CASTPLQTGSYEQYF. CDR3 nucleotide sequence: TGTGCCAGCACCCCTCTCCAGACAGGGAGCTACGAGCAGTACTTC. The complete variable domain, with remaining parts taken from reference TRBV7-9 and TRBJ2-7, reads DTGVSQNPRHKITKRGQNVTFRCDPISEHNRLYWYRQTLGQGPEFLTYFQNEAQLEKSRLLSDRFSAERPKGSFSTLEIQRTEQGDSAMYLCASTPLQTGSYEQYFGPGTRLTVT.

The chain links TRBV9 to TRBJ1-2, with D uncertain. Germline CDR1 is SGDLS and CDR2 is YYNGEE. This CDR3 has 13 residues. V gave up 4 bases and J gave up 8 bases, with 15 bases separating them. The CDR3 loop reads CASSPGGLGGYTF. The CDR3 DNA reads as TGTGCCAGCAGCCCAGGAGGGCTTGGAGGCTACACCTTC.

V is TRBV7-3 and J is TRBJ2-5; possibly TRBD2 for D (6 bases). V lost 5 bases, J lost 4 bases, and 23 bases lay in between. This CDR3 has 17 amino acids. Germline CDR1 reads SGHTA; CDR2 reads FQGTGA. CDR3 loop: CASSPGIVSGQRETQYF. CDR3 in DNA: TGTGCCAGCAGCCCCGGTATCGTTAGCGGCCAGCGAGAGACCCAGTACTTC.

J is TRBJ2-7 and V is TRBV11-1, with 10 nucleotides matching TRBD1. Losses at the gene ends were 1 base for V and 5 bases for J; bases not matched to a gene: 2. CDR3 length equals 14 residues. The germline V gene has CDR1 SGHAT and CDR2 FQDESV (reference sequence). The CDR3 nucleotides are TGTGCCAGCAGCTTAGTTGACAGGGGGCACGAGCAGTACTTC. Protein product: CASSLVDRGHEQYF.

V gene TRBV29-1 combines with J gene TRBJ1-4; no reliable D call. Germline V CDR1 and CDR2: SQVTM, ANQGSEA. This CDR3 contains 12 residues. Trimming shortened V by 5 bases and J by 4 bases, and 8 bases separated the two germline ends. This chain's CDR3 is CSVCQNNEKLFF. In DNA form, the CDR3 reads TGCAGCGTTTGCCAGAATAATGAAAAACTGTTTTTT.

CDR3 DNA sequence: TGTGCCAGCAGTTCGAGACAGGGCCTCTACGAGCAGTACTTC. Its translation: CASSSRQGLYEQYF. The chain couples TRBV2 to TRBJ2-7; 7 bases map to TRBD1. Germline V gives CDR1 SNHLY, CDR2 FYNNEI. V lost 5 bases, J lost 3 bases, and 7 bases stayed unmatched. The CDR3 runs to 14 residues.

The chain joins TRBV27 to TRBJ2-3, with 7 bases fitting TRBD2. The CDR3 loop spans 16 amino acids. Germline assignment: CDR1 MNHEY and CDR2 SMNVEV (reference sequence). Trimming at V came to 6 bases and at J to 2 bases, leaving 11 bases not matched to a gene. CDR3 amino acids: CASSLRAGVLTDTQYF. The CDR3 DNA reads as TGTGCCAGCAGCCTCCGGGCGGGGGTTCTCACAGATACGCAGTATTTT.

The chain joins TRBV6-1 to TRBJ2-7; 10 nucleotides match TRBD1. The CDR3 consists of 15 residues. Losses at the gene ends were 6 bases for V and 4 bases for J; bases not matched to a gene: 9. Germline-derived CDR1 and CDR2 are MNHNS and SASEGT. The CDR3 nucleotides read TGTGCCAGCAGCCAAAGAGGGACAGGGGTTTACGAGCAGTACTTC. Translated, it gives CASSQRGTGVYEQYF.

This chain uses TRBV2 with TRBJ1-5; D is uncertain. Germline lookup yields CDR1 SNHLY and CDR2 FYNNEI. The CDR3 sequence is 13 residues long. The V and J ends lost 7 bases and 1 base respectively, with 8 bases between them. CDR3: CASTIGSNQPQHF. The CDR3 coding sequence is TGTGCCAGCACTATCGGGAGCAATCAGCCCCAGCATTTT.

The chain couples TRBV5-8 to TRBJ1-1, with D uncertain. This CDR3 has 13 amino acids. Germline lookup yields CDR1 SGHTS and CDR2 YDEGEE. Trimming removed 0 bases at V and 3 bases at J, with 6 bases between. The CDR3 DNA is TGTGCCAGCAGCTTGGATGCGGACACTGAAGCTTTCTTT. Encoded protein: CASSLDADTEAFF. Supplemented by reference TRBV5-8 and TRBJ1-1, the full variable domain reads EAGVTQSPTHLIKTRGQQATLRCSPISGHTSVYWYQQALGLGLQFLLWYDEGEERNRGNFPPRFSGRQFPNYSSELNVNALELEDSALYLCASSLDADTEAFFGQGTRLTVV.

The rearrangement links TRBV5-6 to TRBJ2-7, with 13 bases aligning to TRBD2. Germline lookup yields CDR1 SGHDT and CDR2 YYEEEE. V dropped 3 bases and J dropped 4; count of bases not matched to a gene: 7. The CDR3 is 16 residues long. This CDR3 reads CASSYTSGGAFYEQYF. CDR3 in DNA: TGTGCCAGCAGCTATACTAGCGGGGGGGCCTTTTACGAGCAGTACTTC. Full variable domain (rest looked up from reference TRBV5-6 and TRBJ2-7): DAGVTQSPTHLIKTRGQQVTLRCSPKSGHDTVSWYQQALGQGPQFIFQYYEEEERQRGNFPDRFSGHQFPNYSSELNVNALLLGDSALYLCASSYTSGGAFYEQYFGPGTRLTVT.

The chain employs TRBV15 and TRBJ1-1; D not certain. Per germline, CDR1 LNHNV and CDR2 YYDKDF (reference sequence). The V gene lost 5 bases and the J gene lost 1 base, with 11 bases spanning the gap. This CDR3 spans 14 amino acids. The CDR3 sequence is CATSGITPNTEAFF. CDR3 nucleotides: TGTGCCACCAGCGGGATTACGCCGAACACTGAAGCTTTCTTT.

The genes are TRBV5-6 and TRBJ2-3; D is possibly TRBD2 (6 bases). The CDR3 spans 14 residues. The ends were cut back, 2 bases at V and 4 bases at J, with 11 bases in the middle. CDR1 SGHDT and CDR2 YYEEEE come from the germline V gene. CDR3 bases: TGTGCCAGCAGCTTAGAGCCGGGGGCAGATACGCAGTATTTT. This codes for CASSLEPGADTQYF.

The gene calls are TRBV30 and TRBJ1-1; D unresolved. Germline CDR1 is GTSNPN and CDR2 is SVGIG (reference sequence). The CDR3 has 13 residues. V was cut by 2 bases and J by 0 bases, with 7 bases left in between. The CDR3 DNA reads TGTGCCTGGAGTCTTGAGCTGAACACTGAAGCTTTCTTT. The encoded protein is CAWSLELNTEAFF.

This rearrangement joins TRBV9 to TRBJ1-1; 11 nucleotides align to TRBD1. The CDR3 runs 16 residues. Unmatched junction bases numbered 6, after V lost 4 bases and J lost 1 base. The germline CDR1 and CDR2 sequences are SGDLS and YYNGEE. As DNA, the CDR3 is TGTGCCAGCAGCCCCGGGACAGGGGGTTGGAACACTGAAGCTTTCTTT. It specifies CASSPGTGGWNTEAFF.

This chain links TRBV6-1 with TRBJ2-6; D not certain. CDR1 MNHNS and CDR2 SASEGT come from the germline V gene. The CDR3 has 17 residues. V lost 0 bases and J lost 0, with 9 bases in between. CDR3 in amino acids: CASSEALRNSGANVLTF. For the CDR3, the DNA is TGTGCCAGCAGTGAAGCGCTTAGAAACTCTGGGGCCAACGTCCTGACTTTC.